This T cell receptor (beta chain) originates from a study of T cell responses to AZD1222 COVID-19 vaccine. Findings and caveats of the study: An increase in Spike-specific TCR breadth and depth was observed after two AZD1222 doses.

V lost 2 bases, J lost 5 bases, and 22 bases lay in between. Germline CDR1 is SGHVS and CDR2 is FNYEAQ. The CDR3 runs 19 residues. Sequencing used immunoSEQ multiplex PCR; TCRdb keeps in-frame clones, though not all of them. This sample yields tens of thousands of clones, of which around 90% are seen a single time; roughly 2.5% belongs to the top ten. As for this clone: Its antigen is currently unknown.

The TCR comes from an adult in good health. The chain couples TRBV7-6 to TRBJ1-6; D may be TRBD1 (5 bases). This sample comprised peripheral blood, obtained on day 0 of AZD1222 vaccination. The CDR3 bases are TGTGCCAGCAGCTTAAAGGTCGCTGGGCCGGGGCCTAATAATTCACCCCTCCACTTT. Translation gives CASSLKVAGPGPNNSPLHF.